This note documents a single TCR beta chain sequence. This sample is part of a study of blood T cell repertoires in COVID-19. This CDR3 spans 14 amino acids. Germline V gives CDR1 LNHDA, CDR2 SQIVND (reference sequence). Trimming removed 3 bases from V and 2 bases from J; junction bases left unmatched: 4. The repertoire was sequenced with immunoSEQ multiplex PCR; TCRdb's copy has only in-frame clones and lacks some. This table holds 240,000 or so clones, roughly 76% found once. The sample was peripheral blood. The TCR comes from a woman older than 75 with COVID-19, enrolled during active disease. J is TRBJ2-7 and V is TRBV19; 7 nucleotides align to TRBD2. CDR3 in amino acids: CASSIGAGPYEQYF. The CDR3 DNA reads as TGTGCCAGTAGTATCGGAGCGGGACCCTACGAGCAGTACTTC.